This T cell receptor beta chain is drawn from a study of cytomegalovirus exposure and HLA in healthy donors (TCRdb year 2017). Background on the whole study: An earlier analysis of about 560 of the donors reported 276 Gb of sequence data and roughly 120 million unique TCR beta sequences obtained from around 170 million T cells. Class I and class II HLA loci were covered by the typing at four-digit resolution. On average, roughly 240,000 unique TCR beta nucleotide sequences were sequenced per donor among 398 genotyped donors of the cohort, with about 19% of those sequences being non-productive. The study combined high-throughput TCR immunosequencing, statistical association of individual TCRs with disease status, and machine learning to predict cytomegalovirus infection status. Several DR-DQ haplotypes were treated as single units for association and clustering because of strong linkage in the cohort. A later genetic analysis used genome-wide SNP genotypes for about 65% of the 666 donors, treating that subset as a discovery cohort. In addition to the first cohort of roughly 700 subjects, a separate validation cohort of approximately 110 different subjects was used. The number of donors typed differed by locus, with roughly 620-630 for A, B, C, DRB1 and DQB1, 522 for DQA1, 606 for DPA1, and some 450 for DPB1. Of the approximately 400 genotyped donors, 65% to 90% fell in the genetic ancestry cluster associated with self-reported Caucasian donors. Donor age, sex, ethnicity and CMV serostatus were compiled alongside the repertoire data. Every discovery cohort repertoire had been produced on one sequencing platform. In the later analysis, no new phenotypic data were used to find candidate immune exposures; instead, reliance was placed on TCR beta sequences and their occurrence across donors. The T cell repertoires of 666 subjects were profiled by immunosequencing and related to cytomegalovirus serostatus. A later analysis re-examined previously published TCR beta repertoires from more than 550 donors and added high-resolution HLA genotyping to investigate patterns of TCR occurrence. About 310 gigabases of sequencing data and tens of millions of unique TCR sequences were included in an early release covering several hundred HLA-typed donors. An earlier analysis of 587 of the donors used high-throughput TCR beta sequencing to judge whether each TCR beta V gene segment behaved as functional or pseudogenic. The study aimed to test whether signatures of past pathogen exposure could be identified by cataloging public T cell receptors.

Remarks on this clone: The clone's antigen remains unknown. Base quality data are lacking; no much larger clone is found one base away.

The receptor library was made with the immunoSEQ multiplex PCR assay. The multiplex PCR relied on a mix of 60 forward primers for TCR Vbeta segments and 13 reverse primers for TCR Jbeta segments. The CDR3 region of rearranged TCR beta genes was amplified from genomic DNA with a multiplex PCR assay. The Illumina HiSeq System was used to sequence the amplified TCR beta libraries as 87-base-pair reads. In the authors' own workflow: A later analysis tallied 75 million to 95 million unique TCR beta chains across the 700 or so repertoires, and about 12 million of those chains were shared by two or more donors. Raw reads were error-corrected and collapsed into unique sequences with a nearest-neighbor algorithm that merged closely related sequences to remove PCR and sequencing errors. To assign V, D and J gene segments, CDR3 sequences were aligned to IMGT reference sequences. For a sequence to be retained, a match of at least six nucleotides to both a V gene segment and a J gene segment was required. Rearrangements were called productive when the CDR3 lacked stop codons and stayed in frame with V and J; all others were non-productive. CDR3 was defined by IMGT convention, running from the second conserved V-encoded cysteine to the conserved J-encoded phenylalanine. The earlier analysis of more than 450 of the donors excluded sequences that lacked an unambiguous match to a single V gene segment. In an earlier analysis of approximately 560 of the donors, a V segment was called functional when productive rearrangements were above 56.7%, and segregating when the standard deviation between donors exceeded 5%. A statistical classification framework was built for diagnosing cytomegalovirus status from the catalog of TCR beta chain sequences. In a later analysis, TCR nucleotide sequences were compared against IMGT/GENE-DB human TR gene sequences so that V and J genes could be assigned. Using the TCRdist pipeline, a later analysis assigned CDR3 sequences along with most-parsimonious VDJ recombination scenarios. In a later analysis, each TCR beta chain was defined by its CDR3 amino acid sequence together with its V-gene family, and reads lacking a unique V-gene family were excluded. To address suspected cross-contamination and a sequencing artifact, a later analysis removed around 590 highly shared, low-generation-probability nucleotide sequences. A later analysis calculated a clonal expansion index for each public chain from normalized within-repertoire ranks of inferred template counts. Generation probabilities in a later analysis came from a VDJ recombination model fitted to out-of-frame rearrangements, and those results were checked against IGoR. A later analysis scored TCR-TCR, TCR-HLA and TCR-CMV co-occurrence with hypergeometric tests, applying a repertoire-size bias correction to TCR pairs. To estimate false discovery rates, a later analysis permuted the HLA or CMV assignments 20 times. In a later analysis, co-occurring TCRs were grouped using DBSCAN, with TCRdist sequence similarity added in when clustering inside HLA-allele-positive subsets. Co-occurrence clustering excluded repertoires with fewer than 30,000 or more than 120,000 public chains, plus five with anomalous nucleotide sharing. TCRdb limited this immuneACCESS table to in-frame rearrangements with V and J called. A share of clones is missing; checked studies link under half to unresolved V genes, and the rest is unexplained. Clonal size and the V and J genes are those of that table, whereas D and trimming came from the DNA. The sample yields approximately 150,000 clones; around 78% were counted once. 1.5% to 2% of the sample comes from the top ten.

The germline V gene encodes CDR1 SGHVS and CDR2 FNYEAQ. V is cut back by 3 bases and J by 7 bases, with 3 bases in the junction unmatched. The CDR3 runs 14 residues from the cysteine to the phenylalanine. The retained sequence is limited to the CDR3, 42 bases, with the frame set at the first base. Study-wide findings and limitations: When HLA alleles, especially DR and DQ, strongly co-occurred, TCR associations were difficult to assign to individual alleles. The earlier analysis of approximately 560 of the donors excluded 15 to 20 rarely observed V segments, including chromosome 9 orphons, because counts were too low. The only immune exposure information available for the cohort was CMV serostatus. A few of the identified cytomegalovirus-associated TCR beta chains were confirmed in vitro to be specific for cytomegalovirus antigens. Some IMGT-functional V segments, including TRBV6-2 and TRBV6-3, could not be distinguished by the 87-base-pair reads and were therefore excluded. A later analysis reported that several top co-occurrence clusters appeared linked to parvovirus B19, influenza, CMV and Epstein-Barr virus. Correlated functional status among segregating V segments might be attributable to linkage disequilibrium, but an unknown experimental factor could not be ruled out. The study listed 150 to 200 TCR beta chains as associated with cytomegalovirus. According to a later analysis, TCR association rates differed among HLA loci, with DRB1 alleles showing the most associated TCRs and HLA-C alleles showing the fewest. In a later genetic analysis, fewer N-insertions in productive TCRs were reported among donors in an Asian-associated ancestry cluster than the roughly 700-donor mean. Cytomegalovirus status was reported to be diagnosed by the classifier with high specificity and sensitivity in both the original and validation cohorts. A further reported finding was that TCR beta sequences accurately predicted the HLA-A and HLA-B alleles for most subjects in the first cohort. A later analysis associated about 18,000 TCR beta sequences with specific HLA alleles at a false discovery rate of 0.05. V-gene and J-gene trimming of TCR beta chains was associated with a missense DCLRE1C variant in a later genetic analysis, and the association was replicated in an independent cohort. A later analysis found that most CMV-associated TCR beta chains appeared HLA-restricted, with HLA associations seemingly driven largely by CMV exposure. The authors suggested that the approach could potentially be generalized to other disease states and immunological phenotypes. Because HLA typing was unavailable for some donors at each locus, only the typed subset was used in association tests. In an earlier analysis of about 600 of the donors, most TCR beta V segments appeared in productive rearrangements about 87% or about 30% of the time, broadly matching IMGT annotations. A cluster of highly shared sequence variants was judged likely to represent a technical artifact of the sequencing pipeline. Sequencing depth was assumed to be roughly uniform across donors in the presence/absence analyses, though that assumption may not hold. Only TCR beta chains were sequenced in this cohort, and the absence of alpha or paired-chain data limited detectable features. Most TCR sequences were observed very rarely across donors, whereas some public TCRs were present in many individuals. In a later analysis, HLA-associated TCR beta chains were found to be more clonally expanded and to have lower generation probabilities than equally common non-associated chains.

The cohort comprised fewer than 700 healthy bone marrow donors. Cohort members were all nominally healthy when sampled, although unrecorded immune exposures were likely present. The donor was CMV seronegative and was included in the group of hundreds of seronegative cohort members. Every donor gave a peripheral blood sample, and the peripheral blood mononuclear cells from that sample were used for TCR beta sequencing. Genomic DNA extraction from the blood cell samples was performed with the Qiagen DNeasy Blood Extraction Kit. Sequenced: PBMCs. The V and J genes are TRBV7-6 and TRBJ1-6; 7 bases in the middle match TRBD1. The TCR was taken from a woman younger than 30 in good health and CMV-seronegative. The DNA sequence reads TGTGCCAGCAGCTTCCGACAGGGCAATTCACCCCTCCACTTT. It encodes CASSFRQGNSPLHF. The full variable domain, completed from the reference TRBV7-6 and TRBJ1-6 proteins outside the CDR3, reads GAGVSQSPRYKVTKRGQDVALRCDPISGHVSLYWYRQALGQGPEFLTYFNYEAQQDKSGLPNDRFSAERPEGSISTLTIQRTEQRDSAMYRCASSFRQGNSPLHFGNGTRLTVT.